This T cell receptor (beta chain) comes out of a study of blood T cell repertoires in COVID-19. Overall study: Spain, Italy and the United States supplied samples that represented acute and convalescent COVID-19. Sample material is recorded as cDNA or gDNA derived from T cells, B-cell-depleted T cells, or PBMCs.

Per the original data handling: Reference gene primer amplification yielded estimated nucleated cell counts. The repertoire was sequenced with immunoSEQ multiplex PCR; TCRdb's copy has only in-frame clones and lacks some. That table supplies the V and J calls and clone size; D and trimming were determined from the DNA. The sample shows nearly 80,000 clones, around nine tenths of them seen only once. This clone has only a few counts. CDR3 length: 13 residues. CDR1 and CDR2 from the germline V gene are SEHNR and FQNEAQ (reference sequence). The V end lost 5 bases, the J end lost 5 bases, and 7 bases lay between the germline ends.

V and J are TRBV7-9 and TRBJ2-6, with D unresolved. Sequencing was carried out using peripheral blood. This sequence originates from a woman of 80 years or more with active or convalescent COVID-19. The CDR3: CASSPKRANVLTF. The DNA for the CDR3 is TGTGCCAGCAGCCCGAAGCGGGCCAACGTCCTGACTTTC. The entire variable domain, with the rest obtained from reference TRBV7-9 and TRBJ2-6, is as follows: DTGVSQNPRHKITKRGQNVTFRCDPISEHNRLYWYRQTLGQGPEFLTYFQNEAQLEKSRLLSDRFSAERPKGSFSTLEIQRTEQGDSAMYLCASSPKRANVLTFGAGSRLTVL.